These 2 T cell receptor beta chains came from one sample sequenced in a study of blood T cell repertoires in COVID-19. Generated by immunoSEQ multiplex PCR, the TCRdb table keeps only in-frame clones and is missing some. Of just over 250,000 clones listed, around 87% are singletons. The sequencing input was peripheral blood. The receptors here all came from a woman aged 50 to 60 with acute or convalescent COVID-19.

The gene calls are TRBV28 and TRBJ2-7; 11 positions match TRBD2. CDR1 and CDR2 (germline): MDHEN, SYDVKM. The CDR3 loop spans 14 amino acids. Trimming at V came to 6 bases and at J to 2 bases, leaving 3 bases not matched to a gene. CDR3 sequence: CASRTSGRPYEQYF. As DNA, the CDR3 is TGTGCCAGCAGAACTAGCGGGAGACCCTACGAGCAGTACTTC.

The chain combines TRBV9 with TRBJ2-3; D is possibly TRBD1 (5 bases). The V end was cut by 4 bases, the J end by 4 bases, with 10 bases between. Germline V gene lookup returns CDR1 SGDLS and CDR2 YYNGEE. This CDR3 is built from 13 residues. CDR3 bases: TGTGCCAGCAGCACCAAAGGGGCAGATACGCAGTATTTT. Translated, it gives CASSTKGADTQYF.